A selection of T cell receptor beta chains follows, all from one sample in a study of blood T cell repertoires in COVID-19. The method was immunoSEQ multiplex PCR; TCRdb's version includes in-frame clones alone and lacks a portion of them. The table lists about 160,000 clones, about 90% of them singletons, with approximately 4.9% in the top ten. The sequencing input was peripheral blood. The receptors come from a man aged 25 to 40 with COVID-19, enrolled during active disease. Each CDR3 is given with its conserved first and last residue. Each record gives: J gene, V gene, D gene, clone size, CDR3 protein, CDR3 DNA. The D gene is left open where the match is weak. Not all rows give a size; the values are once, few, many and, for expanded clones, a class.

TRBJ1-5 TRBV6-5 TRBD1 - CASSSQGAPSNQPQHF TGTGCCAGCAGTTCACAGGGGGCCCCTAGCAATCAGCCCCAGCATTTT
TRBJ1-1 TRBV9 - - CASSVLDTEAFF TGTGCCAGCAGCGTATTAGACACTGAAGCTTTCTTT
TRBJ2-1 TRBV9 TRBD2 - CASSANPGTSGGAYNEQFF TGTGCCAGCAGCGCGAATCCAGGGACTAGCGGGGGGGCGTACAATGAGCAGTTCTTC
TRBJ2-7 TRBV19 TRBD1 - CASSIGGRGGSESYEQYF TGTGCCAGTAGTATTGGGGGCCGAGGGGGCTCCGAGTCCTACGAGCAGTACTTC
TRBJ1-1 TRBV10-3 - - CAISVEVGEAFF TGTGCCATCAGTGTTGAGGTCGGTGAAGCTTTCTTT
TRBJ1-5 TRBV27 - - CATRPGENQPQHF TGTGCGACACGCCCAGGGGAGAATCAGCCCCAGCATTTT
TRBJ1-1 TRBV25-1 TRBD1 - CASSAIPGTDMNTEAFF TGTGCCAGCAGTGCTATTCCCGGGACAGATATGAACACTGAAGCTTTCTTT
TRBJ2-5 TRBV11-3 TRBD1 - CASSRTGQGETQYF TGTGCCAGCAGCAGAACGGGACAGGGAGAGACCCAGTACTTC
TRBJ1-4 TRBV3-1/TRBV3-2 TRBD1 once CASTEGADEKLFF TGTGCCAGCACGGAGGGGGCCGATGAAAAACTGTTTTTT
TRBJ2-5 TRBV6-5 - - CASTTLGTVQETQYF TGTGCCAGCACCACCTTAGGAACAGTGCAAGAAACCCAGTACTTC
TRBJ2-1 TRBV19 TRBD1 - CASHPGQGYNEQFF TGTGCCAGTCACCCGGGACAGGGTTACAATGAGCAGTTCTTC
TRBJ2-1 TRBV5-8 TRBD1 - CASSLAGDRLYNEQFF TGTGCCAGCAGCTTGGCAGGGGACAGGCTTTACAATGAGCAGTTCTTC
TRBJ2-7 TRBV7-2 TRBD2 - CASSLGPGLVYEQYF TGTGCCAGCAGCTTAGGCCCGGGACTAGTCTACGAGCAGTACTTC
TRBJ2-1 TRBV27 TRBD2 - CASSPTSGRLYNEQFF TGTGCCAGCAGTCCCACTAGCGGGAGGCTATACAATGAGCAGTTCTTC
TRBJ1-2 TRBV12-3/TRBV12-4 - - CASSYSGWGYTF TGTGCCAGCAGTTATTCGGGATGGGGCTACACCTTC
TRBJ1-1 TRBV5-5 - - CASSFRARESTEAFF TGTGCCAGCAGCTTCAGGGCTCGGGAGAGCACTGAAGCTTTCTTT
TRBJ2-6 TRBV7-9 - - CASSLGRVTGANVLTF TGTGCCAGCAGCTTAGGCAGGGTGACTGGGGCCAACGTCCTGACTTTC
TRBJ2-1 TRBV5-1 TRBD2 - CASSFLAGAYNEQFF TGCGCCAGCAGCTTCTTAGCGGGGGCCTACAATGAGCAGTTCTTC
TRBJ1-2 TRBV28 - - CASSPRTEFNYGYTF TGTGCCAGCAGTCCACGGACAGAATTCAACTATGGCTACACCTTC